This T cell receptor beta chain was recovered during a study of T cell changes during pregnancy in multiple sclerosis. The CDR3 loop spans 15 amino acids. With 2 bases clipped from V and 3 bases from J, the junction kept 3 bases outside the gene matches. Germline-derived CDR1 and CDR2 are MNHEY and SMNVEV (reference sequence). Sequencing used immunoSEQ multiplex PCR; TCRdb keeps in-frame clones, though not all of them. Among around 80,000 clones listed, approximately 95% were seen once. Material: peripheral blood, obtained in the second trimester of pregnancy. The chain is built from TRBV27 and TRBJ2-7; 11 bases align to TRBD1. The clonotype originates from a female donor in good health, enrolled as a control in a pregnancy study. The CDR3 bases are TGTGCCAGCAGTTTAAAGGGGACAGGGGGCTACGAGCAGTACTTC. It translates to CASSLKGTGGYEQYF.